The following is a TCR beta chain sequence with its context. The sample belongs to a study of CXCR3-negative and CXCR3-positive naive CD8 T cells. TRB cDNA was prepared as libraries by UMI-labeled 5' RACE. TCRdb reworked the 5' RACE reads into one entry per CDR3 protein, no DNA. The sample includes some 38,000 distinct CDR3 sequences. Looked up from germline, CDR1 is PRHDT and CDR2 is FYEKMQ (reference sequence). CDR3 length: 15 residues. This TCR was sampled from a human donor in good health. Some clones in this sample may be carry-over from other donors' samples. The sequencing input was memory CD8+ T cells from blood. The rearrangement joins TRBV13 to TRBJ2-7. The CDR3 sequence: CASSSLRQIAYEQYF.